A single TCR beta chain is shown here with its context. Its cognate antigen is unknown. Assay used: immunoSEQ multiplex PCR; TCRdb lists only in-frame clones, some missing. The top ten clones hold roughly 9% of a sample with about 75,000 clones, 65% to 85% of them seen once. The data were taken from a study of T cells in localized non-small cell lung cancer. Study-wide findings and caveats: Heterogeneity is still possible, as just one tumor region was sequenced. Adjacent lung exhibited a median of about 57 among the 100 most abundant tumor clones.

J lost 7 bases, V lost 4 bases, and 13 bases had no gene match. The CDR3 sequence is 16 residues long. The germline gives CDR1 SGDLS, CDR2 YYNGEE. The TCR sequence derives from a female donor of 60 years or more with stage I lung adenocarcinoma. The V gene is TRBV9, the J gene TRBJ2-1; 8 bases are a match to TRBD2. The sample consisted of peripheral blood, taken before any cancer treatment. As DNA, the CDR3 is TGTGCCAGCAGCCCAAGATGGACTCCGGGGGGGAATGAGCAGTTCTTC. Translation gives CASSPRWTPGGNEQFF.